This T cell receptor (beta chain) stems from a study of T-cell memory formation after mild COVID-19. TCRdb reprocessed the 5' RACE reads with MiXCR, giving one entry per CDR3 protein. The sample lists roughly 100,000 distinct CDR3 sequences, around an eighth occurring once. Germline V gives CDR1 LNHDA, CDR2 SQIVND (reference sequence). The CDR3 is made up of 13 amino acids. J is TRBJ2-7 and V is TRBV19; D is perhaps TRBD2 (5 bases). Sequences were obtained from PBMCs or a T cell subset sorted from them (not recorded which). The sequence derives from an adult woman who had mild COVID-19 (a few samples of this study predate the infection). Cell type and time point are not known. The CDR3 DNA reads as TGTGCGAGCCGAGGGCCCTATTCCTACGAGCAGTACTTC. Its translation is CASRGPYSYEQYF.